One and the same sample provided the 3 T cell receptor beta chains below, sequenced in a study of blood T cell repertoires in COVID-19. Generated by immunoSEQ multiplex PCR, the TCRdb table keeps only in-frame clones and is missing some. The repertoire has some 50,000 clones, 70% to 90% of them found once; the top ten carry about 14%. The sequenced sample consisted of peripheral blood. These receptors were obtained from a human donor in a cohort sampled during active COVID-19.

Here the CDR3 reads CASSPRLAGLSNTGELFF. The CDR3, as DNA: TGTGCCAGCTCACCCCGACTAGCGGGACTTTCGAACACCGGGGAGCTGTTTTTT. The chain uses TRBV18 and TRBJ2-2; 11 bases are shared with TRBD2. Trimming cost V 3 bases and J 0 bases; bases outside gene matches: 6. The CDR3 runs 18 residues. Germline values: CDR1 KGHSH, CDR2 LQKENI.

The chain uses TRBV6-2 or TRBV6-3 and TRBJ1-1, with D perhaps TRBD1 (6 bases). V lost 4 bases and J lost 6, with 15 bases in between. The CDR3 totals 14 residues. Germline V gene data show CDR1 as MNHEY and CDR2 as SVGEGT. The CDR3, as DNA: TGTGCCAGCAGTTCTAACAGGGTGATGTCTGAAGCTTTCTTT. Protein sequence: CASSSNRVMSEAFF.

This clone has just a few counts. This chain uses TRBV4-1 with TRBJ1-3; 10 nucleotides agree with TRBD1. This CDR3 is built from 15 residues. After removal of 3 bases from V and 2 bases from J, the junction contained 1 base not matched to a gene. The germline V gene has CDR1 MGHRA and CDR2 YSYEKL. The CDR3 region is CASSQGQGPGNTIYF. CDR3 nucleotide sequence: TGCGCCAGCAGCCAGGGACAGGGGCCTGGAAACACCATATATTTT.